Below are 16 T cell receptor beta chains sequenced from a single sample in a study of vaccination effects on CD4 cells after COVID-19 (dated 2022 in TCRdb). Library generation was performed with the immunoSEQ multiplex PCR assay. The clones in this table, taken by TCRdb from immuneACCESS, are in-frame only. Not every clone is retained; where verified, under half of the shortfall comes from an unresolved V gene, and the cause of the rest is unknown. A total of 50,000 to 70,000 clones appear in this sample, 72% of them only once. The ten top clones hold around a quarter of the sample. Antigen specificity for these receptors is unknown. After around 11 days of culture, CD4+ T cells were isolated with the EasySep CD4+ T cell isolation kit. The material was CD4+ T cells from PBMCs cultured without peptide, obtained before COVID-19 vaccination. These receptors were collected from a human donor who had a prior SARS-CoV-2 infection.

The chain combines TRBV7-9 with TRBJ2-3; D is possibly TRBD1 (6 bases). The CDR3 is 12 residues long. V lost 4 bases and J lost 4, with 6 bases in between. CDR1 is SEHNR and CDR2 is FQNEAQ in the germline V gene (reference sequence). CDR3 bases: TGTGCCAGCAGCTGGGGGCCAGATACGCAGTATTTT. Amino acids: CASSWGPDTQYF.

V usage is TRBV28 and J usage is TRBJ2-1; D possibly corresponds to TRBD2 (6 bases). Germline V lookup: CDR1 MDHEN, CDR2 SYDVKM. V was trimmed by 5 bases and J by 0 bases, leaving 11 bases between them. CDR3 length: 15 amino acids. The CDR3 region is CASSVPGLSYNEQFF. CDR3 nucleotide sequence: TGTGCCAGCAGTGTACCGGGACTCTCCTACAATGAGCAGTTCTTC. Full variable domain (remainder filled in from reference TRBV28 and TRBJ2-1): DVKVTQSSRYLVKRTGEKVFLECVQDMDHENMFWYRQDPGLGLRLIYFSYDVKMKEKGDIPEGYSVSREKKERFSLILESASTNQTSMYLCASSVPGLSYNEQFFGPGTRLTVL.

The CDR3 DNA reads TGTGCCACCAGTGAAGATGGTGGTGGCGGGATAAGCACAGATACGCAGTATTTT. Protein product: CATSEDGGGGISTDTQYF. The V and J genes are TRBV24-1 and TRBJ2-3, with D possibly being TRBD2 (6 bases). V was cut by 4 bases and J by 0 bases, with 19 bases left in between. CDR1 KGHDR and CDR2 SFDVKD come from the germline V gene. This CDR3 is 18 amino acids long.

In the case of this clone: One junction end disagrees with the germline gene, perhaps due to a read error. CDR3 in DNA: TGTGCTAGCAGCCCCGGACAGGGTGCTGGGGCCAACGTCCTGACTTTC. Translating it yields CASSPGQGAGANVLTF. The rearrangement joins TRBV7-7 to TRBJ2-6, with 8 nucleotides matching TRBD1. The CDR3 is made up of 16 amino acids. Germline V gives CDR1 SSHAT, CDR2 FNYEAQ (reference sequence).

The chain recombines TRBV11-3 with TRBJ2-3, with 7 bases that match TRBD2. CDR3 length: 15 residues. V gave up 5 bases and J gave up 6 bases; unmatched junction bases: 11. Germline V lookup: CDR1 SGHNT, CDR2 YENEEA. The chain's CDR3 is CASSPSSGGGDTQYF. As DNA, the CDR3 is TGTGCCAGCAGCCCCTCTAGCGGAGGAGGGGATACGCAGTATTTT.

This chain links TRBV5-1 with TRBJ1-5; TRBD1 agrees at 8 bases. CDR1 and CDR2 (germline): SGHRS, YFSETQ. The CDR3 has 16 residues. V was pared by 0 bases and J by 2 bases, with 4 bases of the junction left unmatched. The CDR3 DNA reads as TGCGCCAGCAGCTTGGATAAGGACAGGGGCAATCAGCCCCAGCATTTT. It specifies CASSLDKDRGNQPQHF.

This chain joins TRBV12-3 or TRBV12-4 and TRBJ2-2; 13 bases are a match to TRBD2. V was pared by 9 bases and J by 7 bases, with 2 bases of the junction left unmatched. CDR3 size: 13 residues. In DNA form, the CDR3 reads TGTGCCAGAGGACTAGCGGGGGACGGGGAGCTGTTTTTT. It encodes CARGLAGDGELFF.

The rearrangement links TRBV5-1 to TRBJ2-1; 9 bases align to TRBD2. The CDR3 is 16 residues long. CDR1 SGHRS and CDR2 YFSETQ come from the germline V gene. The trim removed 3 bases at V and 2 bases at J, leaving 6 bases unmatched. The CDR3 reads CASSSTSGSTYNEQFF. The CDR3 DNA is TGCGCCAGCAGCTCGACTAGCGGTAGTACCTACAATGAGCAGTTCTTC.

The V call is TRBV4-2, the J call TRBJ2-5; 12 positions agree with TRBD2. Per germline, CDR1 LGHNA and CDR2 YNFKEQ. Trimming at V came to 4 bases and at J to 3 bases, leaving 3 bases not matched to a gene. This CDR3 region has 15 residues. The CDR3 protein is CASSPTSGGKETQYF. The CDR3 bases are TGTGCCAGCAGCCCGACTAGCGGGGGAAAAGAGACCCAGTACTTC.

The chain carries TRBV27 and TRBJ2-3; D is perhaps TRBD2 (7 bases). Germline lookup yields CDR1 MNHEY and CDR2 SMNVEV (reference sequence). V was pared by 4 bases and J by 5 bases, with 22 bases between. CDR3 length: 17 residues. CDR3 DNA sequence: TGTGCCAGCAGTTCAATAACAGGGAGGGCCTGGTTAGATACGCAGTATTTT. This gives the protein CASSSITGRAWLDTQYF.

This clone occurred once. The J gene is TRBJ1-6, the V gene TRBV11-2; 7 positions agree with TRBD1. Per germline, CDR1 SGHAT and CDR2 FQNNGV. The CDR3 spans 17 residues. Unmatched junction bases numbered 6, after V lost 1 base and J lost 3 bases. The CDR3 loop reads CASSLGGGGYYNSPLHF. CDR3 in DNA: TGTGCCAGCAGCTTAGGCGGAGGGGGCTACTATAATTCACCCCTCCACTTT.

This chain joins TRBV10-3 and TRBJ2-3; D not resolved. Germline assignment: CDR1 ENHRY and CDR2 SYGVKD. There are 13 residues in the CDR3. V lost 2 bases, J lost 0 bases, and 3 bases lay in between. The CDR3 DNA reads TGTGCCATCAGTGAGCAAAGCACAGATACGCAGTATTTT. Its translation is CAISEQSTDTQYF.

The chain is built from TRBV20-1 and TRBJ1-1; D call uncertain. Germline lookup yields CDR1 DFQATT and CDR2 SNEGSKA (reference sequence). There are 13 residues in the CDR3. Trimming took 3 bases from V and 5 from J, leaving 13 bases between them. CDR3 sequence (DNA): TGCAGTGCTAGTTCCGGGGTCTGGACTGAAGCTTTCTTT. This sequence encodes CSASSGVWTEAFF.

The J gene is TRBJ2-7, the V gene TRBV6-5; D could derive from TRBD1 or TRBD2 (5 bases each). Per the germline V gene, CDR1 is MNHEY and CDR2 is SVGAGI. The CDR3 has 13 residues. The ends were cut back, 7 bases at V and 4 bases at J, with 14 bases in the middle. The CDR3 sequence is CASKYRGAYEQYF. CDR3 DNA sequence: TGTGCCAGCAAGTACCGAGGGGCTTACGAGCAGTACTTC.

The chain is built from TRBV4-3 and TRBJ1-1, with TRBD1 matching over 7 bases. V lost 4 bases and J lost 7; bases outside the gene matches: 6. The CDR3 is 13 residues long. Germline values: CDR1 LGHNA, CDR2 YSLEER. The CDR3 loop reads CASSRQGRDEAFF. CDR3 nucleotides: TGCGCCAGCAGCCGACAGGGACGGGATGAAGCTTTCTTT.

The gene calls are TRBV30 and TRBJ1-5, with D tentatively TRBD1 (5 bases). Germline V gene data show CDR1 as GTSNPN and CDR2 as SVGIG (reference sequence). V shed 5 bases and J shed 5 bases, with 16 bases lying between them. CDR3 length: 14 residues. CDR3 DNA sequence: TGTGCCTGGGGGGGAACACTTTCGGATCAGCCCCAGCATTTT. It specifies CAWGGTLSDQPQHF.